This TCR beta chain was observed in a study of CD4 T cells in relation to SARS-CoV-2 and coronaviruses. General study results and limits: Culture-expanded clones reflect memory recall rather than primary priming during culture. In 55% to 75% of donors, memory CD4+ clonotypes crossrecognized SARS-CoV-2 and at least one common cold coronavirus spike.

A remark on this clone: Its antigen is unidentified.

The CDR3 is 13 amino acids. V gave up 7 bases and J gave up 9 bases, with 15 bases separating them. Germline lookup yields CDR1 MNHEY and CDR2 SVGEGT. Here immunoSEQ multiplex PCR was the method, and the copy in TCRdb shows in-frame clones only, minus some. The sample holds 35,000 to 40,000 clones, roughly 90% seen once. Material for sequencing was memory CD4+ T cells from PBMCs. The V gene is TRBV6-2 or TRBV6-3, the J gene TRBJ2-2; D gene ambiguous. This clonotype was sampled from an adult with COVID-19. CDR3 nucleotide sequence: TGTGCCAGCACCCCGACACAGCGCAGGGAGCTGTTTTTT. Translated: CASTPTQRRELFF.